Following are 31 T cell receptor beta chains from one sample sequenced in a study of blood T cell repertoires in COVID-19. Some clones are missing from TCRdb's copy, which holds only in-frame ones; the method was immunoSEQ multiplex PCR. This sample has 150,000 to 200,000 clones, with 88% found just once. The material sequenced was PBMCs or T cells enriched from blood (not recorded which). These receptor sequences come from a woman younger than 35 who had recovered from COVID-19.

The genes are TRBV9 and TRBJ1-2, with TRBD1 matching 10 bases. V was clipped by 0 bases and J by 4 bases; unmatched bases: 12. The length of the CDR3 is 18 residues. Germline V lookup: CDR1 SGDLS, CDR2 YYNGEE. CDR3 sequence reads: CASSVEGQGLGEGYGYTF. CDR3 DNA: TGTGCCAGCAGCGTAGAGGGACAGGGGCTTGGAGAGGGCTATGGCTACACCTTC.

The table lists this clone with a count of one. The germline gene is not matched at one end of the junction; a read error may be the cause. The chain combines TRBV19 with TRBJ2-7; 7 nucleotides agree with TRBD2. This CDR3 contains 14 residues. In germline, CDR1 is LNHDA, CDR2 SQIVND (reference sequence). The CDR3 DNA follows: TGTGCCAGTAGTATTACTAGCGACTCCAACGAGCAGTACTTC. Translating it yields CASSITSDSNEQYF.

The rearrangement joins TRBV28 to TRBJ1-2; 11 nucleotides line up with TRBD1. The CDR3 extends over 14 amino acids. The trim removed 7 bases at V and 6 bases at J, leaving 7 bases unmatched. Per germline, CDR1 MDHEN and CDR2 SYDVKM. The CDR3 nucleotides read TGTGCCAGCAACGGACAGGGGGCGAGCGATGGCTACACCTTC. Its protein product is CASNGQGASDGYTF.

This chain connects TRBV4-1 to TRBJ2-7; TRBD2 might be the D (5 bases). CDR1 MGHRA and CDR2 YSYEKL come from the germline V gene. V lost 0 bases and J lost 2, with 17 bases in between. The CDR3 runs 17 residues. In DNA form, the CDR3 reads TGCGCCAGCAGCCAAGAGTCCGGGGATGGGGTAACCTACGAGCAGTACTTC. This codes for CASSQESGDGVTYEQYF.

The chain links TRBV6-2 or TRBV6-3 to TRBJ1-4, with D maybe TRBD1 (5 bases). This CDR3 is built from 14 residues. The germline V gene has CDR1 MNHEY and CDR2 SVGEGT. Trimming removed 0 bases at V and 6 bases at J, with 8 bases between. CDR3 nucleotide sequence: TGTGCCAGCAGTTACTCAGGGGATTATGAAAAACTGTTTTTT. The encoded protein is CASSYSGDYEKLFF.

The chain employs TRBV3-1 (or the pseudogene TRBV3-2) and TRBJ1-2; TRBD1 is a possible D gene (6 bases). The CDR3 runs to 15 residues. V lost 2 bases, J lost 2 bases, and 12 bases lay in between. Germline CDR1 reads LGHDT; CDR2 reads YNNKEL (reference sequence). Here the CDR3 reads CASSQRGGANYGYTF. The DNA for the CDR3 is TGTGCCAGCAGCCAAAGGGGGGGGGCCAACTATGGCTACACCTTC.

The chain's CDR3 is CASSLWGVGQPQHF. CDR3 DNA: TGTGCCAGCAGCTTATGGGGGGTTGGTCAGCCCCAGCATTTT. The rearrangement joins TRBV7-8 to TRBJ1-5, with D possibly TRBD1 on 5 matching bases. V was shortened by 2 bases and J by 6 bases, with 11 bases between the two germline ends. CDR1 is SGHVS, CDR2 FQNEAQ, per germline. This CDR3 contains 14 residues.

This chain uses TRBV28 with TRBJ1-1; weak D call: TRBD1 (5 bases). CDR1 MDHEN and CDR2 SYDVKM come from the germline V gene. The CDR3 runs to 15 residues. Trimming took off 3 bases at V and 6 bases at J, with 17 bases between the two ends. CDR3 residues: CASSFSGGYGPEAFF. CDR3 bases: TGTGCCAGCAGTTTTTCTGGGGGGTATGGACCTGAAGCTTTCTTT.

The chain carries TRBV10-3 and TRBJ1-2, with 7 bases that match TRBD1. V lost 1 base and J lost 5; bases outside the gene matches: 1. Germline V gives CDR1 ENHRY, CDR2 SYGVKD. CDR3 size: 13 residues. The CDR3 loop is CAISELTGYGYTF. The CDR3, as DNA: TGTGCCATCAGTGAGTTGACAGGGTATGGCTACACCTTC.

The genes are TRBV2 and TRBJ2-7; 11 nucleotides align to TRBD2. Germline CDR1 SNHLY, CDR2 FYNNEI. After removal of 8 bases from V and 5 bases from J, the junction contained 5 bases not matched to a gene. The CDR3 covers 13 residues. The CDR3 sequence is CASLAGGSNEQYF. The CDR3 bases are TGTGCCAGCCTAGCGGGAGGTTCCAACGAGCAGTACTTC. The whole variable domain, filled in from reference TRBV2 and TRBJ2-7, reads EPEVTQTPSHQVTQMGQEVILRCVPISNHLYFYWYRQILGQKVEFLVSFYNNEISEKSEIFDDQFSVERPDGSNFTLKIRSTKLEDSAMYFCASLAGGSNEQYFGPGTRLTVT.

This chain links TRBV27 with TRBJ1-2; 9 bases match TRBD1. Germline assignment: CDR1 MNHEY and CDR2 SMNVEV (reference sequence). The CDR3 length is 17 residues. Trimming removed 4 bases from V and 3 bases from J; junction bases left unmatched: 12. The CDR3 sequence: CASSSIPGQGDYYGYTF. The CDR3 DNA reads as TGTGCCAGCAGTTCAATACCGGGACAGGGCGACTACTATGGCTACACCTTC.

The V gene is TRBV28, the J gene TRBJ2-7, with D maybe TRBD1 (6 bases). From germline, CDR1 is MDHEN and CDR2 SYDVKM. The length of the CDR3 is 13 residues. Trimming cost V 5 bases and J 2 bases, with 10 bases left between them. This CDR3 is CASSPTGTYEQYF. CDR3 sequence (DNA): TGTGCCAGCAGTCCGACAGGAACCTACGAGCAGTACTTC.

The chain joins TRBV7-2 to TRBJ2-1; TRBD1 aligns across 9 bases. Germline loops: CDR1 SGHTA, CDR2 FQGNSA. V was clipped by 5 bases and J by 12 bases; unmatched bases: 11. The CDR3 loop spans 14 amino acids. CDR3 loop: CASSPTTGGGRQFF. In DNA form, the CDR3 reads TGTGCCAGCAGCCCAACCACAGGGGGCGGACGGCAGTTCTTC.

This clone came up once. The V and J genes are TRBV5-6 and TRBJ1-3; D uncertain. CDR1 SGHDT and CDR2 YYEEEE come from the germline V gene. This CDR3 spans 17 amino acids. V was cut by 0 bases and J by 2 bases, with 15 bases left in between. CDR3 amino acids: CASSLAYSLQPGNTIYF. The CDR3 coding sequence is TGTGCCAGCAGCTTGGCATACAGCCTTCAGCCTGGAAACACCATATATTTT.

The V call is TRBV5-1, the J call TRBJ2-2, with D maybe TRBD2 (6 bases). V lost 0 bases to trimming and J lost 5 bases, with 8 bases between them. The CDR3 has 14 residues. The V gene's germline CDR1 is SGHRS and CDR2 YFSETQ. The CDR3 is CASSLASGTGELFF. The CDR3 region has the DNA TGCGCCAGCAGCTTGGCCAGCGGGACCGGGGAGCTGTTTTTT.

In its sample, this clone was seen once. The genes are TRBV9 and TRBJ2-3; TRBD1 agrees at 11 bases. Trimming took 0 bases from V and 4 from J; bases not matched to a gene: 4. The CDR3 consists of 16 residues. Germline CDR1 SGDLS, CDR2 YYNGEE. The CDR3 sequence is CASSVGTGGFADTQYF. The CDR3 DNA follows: TGTGCCAGCAGCGTAGGGACAGGGGGCTTCGCAGATACGCAGTATTTT.

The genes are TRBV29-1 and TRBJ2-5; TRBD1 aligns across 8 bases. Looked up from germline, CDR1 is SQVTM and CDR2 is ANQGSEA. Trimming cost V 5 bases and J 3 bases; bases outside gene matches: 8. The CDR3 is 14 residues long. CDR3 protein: CSVYYRGTKETQYF. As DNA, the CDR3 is TGCAGCGTTTACTACAGGGGGACGAAAGAGACCCAGTACTTC.

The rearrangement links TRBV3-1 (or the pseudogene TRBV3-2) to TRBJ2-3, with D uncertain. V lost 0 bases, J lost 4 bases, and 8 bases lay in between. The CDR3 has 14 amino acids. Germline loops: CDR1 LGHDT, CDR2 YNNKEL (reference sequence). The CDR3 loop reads CASSQDRLSDTQYF. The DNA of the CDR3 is TGTGCCAGCAGCCAAGACAGGCTCTCAGATACGCAGTATTTT.

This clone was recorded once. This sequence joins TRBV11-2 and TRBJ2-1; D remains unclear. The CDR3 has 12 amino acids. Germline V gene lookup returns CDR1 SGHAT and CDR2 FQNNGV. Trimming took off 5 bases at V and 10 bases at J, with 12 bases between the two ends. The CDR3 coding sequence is TGTGCCAGCAGCCTCCCCGTCGGGGAGCAGTTCTTC. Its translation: CASSLPVGEQFF. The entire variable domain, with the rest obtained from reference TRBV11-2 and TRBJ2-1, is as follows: EAGVAQSPRYKIIEKRQSVAFWCNPISGHATLYWYQQILGQGPKLLIQFQNNGVVDDSQLPKDRFSAERLKGVDSTLKIQPAKLEDSAVYLCASSLPVGEQFFGPGTRLTVL.

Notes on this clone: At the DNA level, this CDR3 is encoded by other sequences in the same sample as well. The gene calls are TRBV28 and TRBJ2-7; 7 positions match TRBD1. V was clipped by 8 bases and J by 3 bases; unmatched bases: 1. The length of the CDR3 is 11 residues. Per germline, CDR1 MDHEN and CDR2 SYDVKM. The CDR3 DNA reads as TGTGCCAGCCGGGACAGCTACGAGCAGTACTTC. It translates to CASRDSYEQYF.

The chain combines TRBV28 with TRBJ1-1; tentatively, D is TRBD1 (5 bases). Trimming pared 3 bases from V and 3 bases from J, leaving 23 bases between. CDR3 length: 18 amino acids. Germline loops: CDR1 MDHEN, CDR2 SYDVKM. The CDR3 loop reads CASSLNRRPQWFHTEAFF. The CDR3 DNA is TGTGCCAGCAGTTTGAACAGGCGCCCACAATGGTTCCACACTGAAGCTTTCTTT.

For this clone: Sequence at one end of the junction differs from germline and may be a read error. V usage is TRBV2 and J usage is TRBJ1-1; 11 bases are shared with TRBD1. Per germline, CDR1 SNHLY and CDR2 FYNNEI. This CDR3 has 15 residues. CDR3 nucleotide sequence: TGTGCCAGCAGTGAAAGGGGAGTCCCGGGACAGGGGGTAATATTT. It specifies CASSERGVPGQGVIF.

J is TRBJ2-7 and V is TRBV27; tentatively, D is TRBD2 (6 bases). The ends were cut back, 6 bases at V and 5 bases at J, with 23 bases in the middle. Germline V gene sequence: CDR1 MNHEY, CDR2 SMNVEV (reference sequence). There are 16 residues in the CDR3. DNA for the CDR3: TGTGCCAGCAGCCGTTCACCGGGACTCTTCGCCAACGAGCAGTACTTC. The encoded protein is CASSRSPGLFANEQYF.

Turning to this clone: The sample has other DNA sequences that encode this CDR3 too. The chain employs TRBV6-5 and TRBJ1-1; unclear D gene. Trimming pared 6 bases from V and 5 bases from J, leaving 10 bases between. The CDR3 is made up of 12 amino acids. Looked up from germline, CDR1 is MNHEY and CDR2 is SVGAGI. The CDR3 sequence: CASSRTGTEAFF. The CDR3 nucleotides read TGTGCCAGCAGCCGAACGGGTACTGAAGCTTTCTTT.

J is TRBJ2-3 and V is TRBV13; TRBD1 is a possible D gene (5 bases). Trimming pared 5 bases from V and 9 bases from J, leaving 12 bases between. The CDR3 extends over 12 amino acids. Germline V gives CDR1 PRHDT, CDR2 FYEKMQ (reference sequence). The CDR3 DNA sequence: TGTGCCAGCAGCCGGACACCTGGGACGCAGTATTTT. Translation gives CASSRTPGTQYF.

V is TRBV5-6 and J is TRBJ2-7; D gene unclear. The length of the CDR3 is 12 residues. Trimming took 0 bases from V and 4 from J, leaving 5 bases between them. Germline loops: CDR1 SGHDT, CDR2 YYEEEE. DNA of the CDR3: TGTGCCAGCAGCTTGGATATTTACGAGCAGTACTTC. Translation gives CASSLDIYEQYF.

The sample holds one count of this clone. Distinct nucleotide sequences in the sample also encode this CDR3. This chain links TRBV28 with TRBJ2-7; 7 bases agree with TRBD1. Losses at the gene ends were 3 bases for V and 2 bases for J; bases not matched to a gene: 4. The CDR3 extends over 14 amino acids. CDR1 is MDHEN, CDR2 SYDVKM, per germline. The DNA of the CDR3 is TGTGCCAGCAGTTTGGGGCAGGGGGCCTACGAGCAGTACTTC. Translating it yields CASSLGQGAYEQYF.

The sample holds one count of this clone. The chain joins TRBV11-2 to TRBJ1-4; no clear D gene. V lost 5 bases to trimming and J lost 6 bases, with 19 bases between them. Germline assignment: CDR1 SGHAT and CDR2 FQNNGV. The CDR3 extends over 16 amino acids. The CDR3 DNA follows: TGTGCCAGCAGCGGTAGTCTTGGGTCGGGGTATGAAAAACTGTTTTTT. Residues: CASSGSLGSGYEKLFF.

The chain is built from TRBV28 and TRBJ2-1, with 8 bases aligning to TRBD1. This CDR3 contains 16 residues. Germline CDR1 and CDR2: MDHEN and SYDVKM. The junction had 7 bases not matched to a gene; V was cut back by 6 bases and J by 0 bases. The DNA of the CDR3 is TGTGCCAGCAGGAATCCAGGGGGCGCCTCCTACAATGAGCAGTTCTTC. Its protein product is CASRNPGGASYNEQFF. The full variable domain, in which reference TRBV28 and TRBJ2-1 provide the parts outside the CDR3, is DVKVTQSSRYLVKRTGEKVFLECVQDMDHENMFWYRQDPGLGLRLIYFSYDVKMKEKGDIPEGYSVSREKKERFSLILESASTNQTSMYLCASRNPGGASYNEQFFGPGTRLTVL.

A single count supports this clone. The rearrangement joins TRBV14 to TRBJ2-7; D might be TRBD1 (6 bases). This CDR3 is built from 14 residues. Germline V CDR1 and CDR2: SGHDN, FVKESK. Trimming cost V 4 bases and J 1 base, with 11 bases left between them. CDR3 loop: CASSRDGQSYEQYF. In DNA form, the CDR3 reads TGTGCCAGCAGCCGGGACGGACAGTCCTACGAGCAGTACTTC.

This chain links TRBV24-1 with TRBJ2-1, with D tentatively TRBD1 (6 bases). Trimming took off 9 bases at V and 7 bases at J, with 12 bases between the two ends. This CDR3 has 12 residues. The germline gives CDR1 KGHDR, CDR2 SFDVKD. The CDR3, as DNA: TGTGCCACCGGTAGGACAGAGAATGAGCAGTTCTTC. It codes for CATGRTENEQFF.